These T cell receptor beta chains were read from a single sample in a study of blood T cell repertoires in COVID-19. Repertoires were generated with immunoSEQ multiplex PCR, while TCRdb's copy carries only in-frame clones and drops some. Found here are 150,000 to 180,000 clones, approximately 92% of them singletons; the top ten hold 15%. Sequencing input: peripheral blood. These receptors were obtained from a woman aged 40-49 years with acute or convalescent COVID-19. Both conserved end residues are part of each CDR3. Each record gives: J gene, D gene, V gene, clone size, CDR3 length, CDR3 protein, CDR3 DNA. D genes are given only for firm matches. Size tells how often a clone was seen (once, few, many) or the class of an expanded clone, and some rows leave it out.

j_call: TRBJ1-1; d_call: TRBD1; v_call: TRBV5-1; clone_size: -; cdr3_length: 14; cdr3_aa: CASSTGQGNTEAFF; cdr3_nt: TGCGCCAGCAGCACCGGACAGGGGAACACTGAAGCTTTCTTT
j_call: TRBJ1-2; d_call: -; v_call: TRBV19; clone_size: -; cdr3_length: 15; cdr3_aa: CASSIGKDRPYGYTF; cdr3_nt: TGTGCCAGTAGTATAGGAAAGGACAGACCCTATGGCTACACCTTC
j_call: TRBJ1-1; d_call: -; v_call: TRBV7-6; clone_size: once; cdr3_length: 13; cdr3_aa: CASSPSQNTEAFF; cdr3_nt: TGTGCCAGCAGCCCGAGCCAGAACACTGAAGCTTTCTTT
j_call: TRBJ2-3; d_call: TRBD2; v_call: TRBV18; clone_size: -; cdr3_length: 16; cdr3_aa: CASSPRGGALADTQYF; cdr3_nt: TGTGCCAGCTCACCACGCGGGGGGGCCCTGGCAGATACGCAGTATTTT
j_call: TRBJ2-7; d_call: TRBD1; v_call: TRBV10-3; clone_size: -; cdr3_length: 14; cdr3_aa: CAISESTGDGEQYF; cdr3_nt: TGTGCCATCAGTGAGTCTACAGGGGATGGGGAGCAGTACTTC
j_call: TRBJ2-1; d_call: TRBD2; v_call: TRBV3-1/TRBV3-2; clone_size: -; cdr3_length: 15; cdr3_aa: CASRPSSGVYNEQFF; cdr3_nt: TGTGCCAGCAGGCCGAGTAGCGGGGTTTACAATGAGCAGTTCTTC
j_call: TRBJ2-7; d_call: -; v_call: TRBV9; clone_size: -; cdr3_length: 15; cdr3_aa: CASSVDPVTPYEQYF; cdr3_nt: TGTGCCAGCAGCGTAGATCCGGTCACCCCCTACGAGCAGTACTTC
j_call: TRBJ1-5; d_call: -; v_call: TRBV6-5; clone_size: -; cdr3_length: 14; cdr3_aa: CASRSTNSNQPQHF; cdr3_nt: TGTGCCAGCAGGAGCACTAATAGCAATCAGCCCCAGCATTTT
j_call: TRBJ2-1; d_call: -; v_call: TRBV3-1/TRBV3-2; clone_size: -; cdr3_length: 14; cdr3_aa: CASSQESATNEQFF; cdr3_nt: TGTGCCAGCAGCCAAGAAAGCGCGACCAATGAGCAGTTCTTC
j_call: TRBJ2-7; d_call: -; v_call: TRBV19; clone_size: few; cdr3_length: 13; cdr3_aa: CASSDLQGYEQYF; cdr3_nt: TGTGCCAGTTCTGACTTACAGGGCTACGAGCAGTACTTC
j_call: TRBJ2-3; d_call: -; v_call: TRBV7-2; clone_size: -; cdr3_length: 14; cdr3_aa: CASSVGQAADTQYF; cdr3_nt: TGTGCCAGCAGCGTGGGCCAAGCAGCAGATACGCAGTATTTT
j_call: TRBJ1-2; d_call: -; v_call: TRBV19; clone_size: -; cdr3_length: 13; cdr3_aa: CASSRTGLQAYTF; cdr3_nt: TGTGCCAGTAGTAGAACAGGGTTGCAAGCCTACACCTTC
j_call: TRBJ1-2; d_call: -; v_call: TRBV7-2; clone_size: -; cdr3_length: 14; cdr3_aa: CASSTGGADYGYTF; cdr3_nt: TGTGCCAGCAGTACCGGCGGGGCCGACTATGGCTACACCTTC
j_call: TRBJ2-2; d_call: TRBD2; v_call: TRBV18; clone_size: -; cdr3_length: 20; cdr3_aa: CASSRKLTSGGAVYAGELFF; cdr3_nt: TGTGCCAGCTCACGGAAATTGACTAGCGGGGGGGCCGTTTACGCCGGGGAGCTGTTTTTT
j_call: TRBJ1-1; d_call: -; v_call: TRBV19; clone_size: -; cdr3_length: 16; cdr3_aa: CASSNPTGNSHHEAFF; cdr3_nt: TGTGCCAGTAGTAACCCGACAGGTAACAGTCACCACGAAGCTTTCTTT